These 28 T cell receptor beta chains were all obtained from the same sample, sequenced in a study of glioma-infiltrating T cells after dendritic cell vaccination. Time point meaning: after dendritic cell vaccination, including at tumor progression/relapse. Here immunoSEQ multiplex PCR was the method, and the copy in TCRdb shows in-frame clones only, minus some. The sample consists of 90,000 or so clones, roughly four fifths of them appearing once. This material consisted of blood, taken after dendritic cell vaccination. The receptor source for this set is a human donor with glioblastoma.

The gene calls are TRBV2 and TRBJ1-6; D is uncertain. The germline gives CDR1 SNHLY, CDR2 FYNNEI. Trimming removed 3 bases from V and 2 bases from J, with 5 bases in between. CDR3 length equals 14 residues. CDR3 coding DNA: TGTGCCAGCAGTGAGTCCACCTATAATTCACCCCTCCACTTT. Protein product: CASSESTYNSPLHF. Full variable domain (outside the CDR3, taken from reference TRBV2 and TRBJ1-6): EPEVTQTPSHQVTQMGQEVILRCVPISNHLYFYWYRQILGQKVEFLVSFYNNEISEKSEIFDDQFSVERPDGSNFTLKIRSTKLEDSAMYFCASSESTYNSPLHFGNGTRLTVT.

The V and J genes are TRBV6-1 and TRBJ2-7; D remains unclear. Per germline, CDR1 MNHNS and CDR2 SASEGT. The CDR3 contains 12 residues. Trimming removed 5 bases at V and 5 bases at J, with 10 bases between. The CDR3 DNA is TGTGCCAGCAGTCATCCTAGGAACGAGCAGTACTTC. Its translation: CASSHPRNEQYF.

DNA of the CDR3: TGTGCCAGCAGCCCAAGCGGGGGGGCAGATACGCAGTATTTT. It yields the protein CASSPSGGADTQYF. V is TRBV7-2 and J is TRBJ2-3, with 10 bases lining up with TRBD2. Germline CDR1 SGHTA, CDR2 FQGNSA. The junction had 3 bases not matched to a gene; V was cut back by 5 bases and J by 4 bases. The CDR3 spans 14 residues.

The CDR3 coding sequence is TGTGCCAGCAGCTTAGGGACAGGGCCCTATGGCTACACCTTC. Residues: CASSLGTGPYGYTF. The chain recombines TRBV5-8 with TRBJ1-2; 9 bases map to TRBD1. There are 14 residues in the CDR3. CDR1 SGHTS and CDR2 YDEGEE come from the germline V gene. J was trimmed by 4 bases and V by 2 bases; bases with no gene match: 3.

The gene calls are TRBV30 and TRBJ2-7; TRBD2 might be the D (6 bases). The CDR3 totals 15 residues. V gave up 0 bases and J gave up 3 bases, with 15 bases separating them. Germline CDR1 GTSNPN, CDR2 SVGIG (reference sequence). The CDR3 spells CAWSVGLARGYEQYV. The CDR3, as DNA: TGTGCCTGGAGTGTTGGGCTAGCGAGGGGCTACGAGCAGTACGTC.

The chain is built from TRBV19 and TRBJ1-2; the D is unclear. The V end lost 5 bases, the J end lost 7 bases, and 17 bases lay between the germline ends. The CDR3 is 14 residues long. CDR1 is LNHDA, CDR2 SQIVND, per germline (reference sequence). CDR3 residues: CASSFLALGSGYTF. For the CDR3, the DNA is TGTGCCAGTAGTTTTCTGGCCCTTGGGAGTGGCTACACCTTC.

The V call is TRBV5-4, the J call TRBJ2-5, with 11 bases fitting TRBD2. The CDR3 sequence is 15 residues long. V trimming: 0 bases; J trimming: 4 bases; junction bases outside the gene matches: 2. The germline V gene encodes CDR1 SGHNT and CDR2 YYREEE (reference sequence). The CDR3 region is CASSLVAGGRETQYF. The CDR3 DNA reads as TGTGCCAGCAGCTTGGTAGCGGGGGGGAGAGAGACCCAGTACTTC.

The rearrangement uses TRBV18 and TRBJ2-3; weak D call: TRBD1 (8 bases). The germline V gene has CDR1 KGHSH and CDR2 LQKENI. Trimming pared 3 bases from V and 4 bases from J, leaving 17 bases between. This CDR3 region has 16 residues. CDR3 protein: CASSPLDRGGPDTQYF. For the CDR3, the DNA is TGTGCCAGCTCACCCTTAGACAGGGGAGGGCCAGATACGCAGTATTTT.

As to this clone: One junction end does not reproduce the germline sequence, and a read error may be involved. The gene calls are TRBV6-1 and TRBJ2-4; 7 nucleotides align to TRBD2. Germline V gene sequence: CDR1 MNHNS, CDR2 SASEGT. This CDR3 is built from 18 residues. The CDR3 DNA is TGTGCCAGCAGTGAAGCGCTTCCGAGCGGGGCAGCCCAAAACATTCAGTACTTC. Translated, it gives CASSEALPSGAAQNIQYF.

The chain links TRBV16 to TRBJ2-1; 11 nucleotides align to TRBD1. The germline CDR1 and CDR2 sequences are KGHSY and FQNENV. This CDR3 region has 15 residues. Losses at the gene ends were 3 bases for V and 6 bases for J; bases not matched to a gene: 4. CDR3 loop: CASSHPGQGGNEQFF. The CDR3, as DNA: TGTGCCAGCAGCCATCCGGGACAGGGGGGCAATGAGCAGTTCTTC.

This chain joins TRBV7-2 and TRBJ2-1; D might be TRBD2 (5 bases). The V gene lost 1 base and the J gene lost 4 bases, with 14 bases spanning the gap. The V gene's germline CDR1 is SGHTA and CDR2 FQGNSA. The CDR3 has 16 amino acids. The CDR3 spells CASSLGSGNRYNEQFF. As DNA, the CDR3 is TGTGCCAGCAGCTTAGGGTCGGGGAACAGATACAATGAGCAGTTCTTC.

The V and J genes are TRBV7-9 and TRBJ2-1, with 9 bases lining up with TRBD2. The J segment lost 6 bases and the V segment lost 5 bases, leaving 5 bases of the junction unmatched. Germline CDR1 reads SEHNR; CDR2 reads FQNEAQ (reference sequence). The CDR3 has 14 residues. CDR3 amino acids: CASSDSGRFNEQFF. CDR3 coding DNA: TGTGCCAGCAGCGATAGCGGGAGATTCAATGAGCAGTTCTTC.

The chain employs TRBV10-2 and TRBJ2-7; D possibly corresponds to TRBD1 (6 bases). Germline V lookup: CDR1 WSHSY, CDR2 SAAADI. Trimming took 6 bases from V and 7 from J, leaving 19 bases between them. The CDR3 consists of 14 residues. CDR3 sequence: CASRKDRFVSEQYF. In nucleotides, the CDR3 is TGCGCCAGCAGAAAGGACAGATTTGTAAGTGAGCAGTACTTC.

This chain joins TRBV2 and TRBJ1-1, with 11 bases identical to TRBD1. CDR1 and CDR2 (germline): SNHLY, FYNNEI. CDR3 length: 13 residues. V gave up 9 bases and J gave up 3 bases; unmatched junction bases: 3. The CDR3 protein is CARGGQGDTEAFF. The CDR3 DNA sequence: TGTGCCAGGGGGGGACAGGGGGACACTGAAGCTTTCTTT.

The chain recombines TRBV19 with TRBJ2-7; 7 bases line up with TRBD1. CDR1 is LNHDA, CDR2 SQIVND, per germline (reference sequence). The CDR3 runs 14 residues. The trim removed 6 bases at V and 7 bases at J, leaving 12 bases unmatched. CDR3 amino acids: CASRFIRDSGEQYF. DNA for the CDR3: TGTGCCAGTAGATTTATACGGGACAGCGGAGAGCAGTACTTC.

This sequence joins TRBV5-1 and TRBJ2-5, with 11 bases that match TRBD2. Trimming at V came to 3 bases and at J to 5 bases, leaving 9 bases not matched to a gene. CDR1 is SGHRS, CDR2 YFSETQ, per germline. The CDR3 runs to 16 residues. CDR3 DNA: TGCGCCAGCAGCTGGGGGACCACTAGCGGGAGCGAGACCCAGTACTTC. Its translation: CASSWGTTSGSETQYF.

The CDR3 sequence is CASSRGETGNTIYF. The CDR3 coding sequence is TGTGCCAGCAGTCGCGGGGAAACTGGAAACACCATATATTTT. This chain links TRBV6-5 with TRBJ1-3; D is undetermined. Germline V lookup: CDR1 MNHEY, CDR2 SVGAGI. With 5 bases removed from V and 2 bases from J, the gap between germline ends came to 10 bases. The CDR3 length is 14 residues.

This chain connects TRBV7-9 to TRBJ1-1; 8 bases fit TRBD1. V was clipped by 5 bases and J by 7 bases; unmatched bases: 12. The CDR3 has 15 residues. Germline V CDR1 and CDR2: SEHNR, FQNEAQ (reference sequence). This CDR3 reads CASSPRRGQALEAFF. CDR3 in DNA: TGTGCCAGCAGCCCCCGCCGGGGACAGGCGCTTGAAGCTTTCTTT.

This clone was found once. The chain couples TRBV2 to TRBJ2-6; D not certain. Per germline, CDR1 SNHLY and CDR2 FYNNEI. The CDR3 is made up of 17 amino acids. Trimming left V 3 bases short and J 0 bases short, with 12 bases between. CDR3 in DNA: TGTGCCAGCAGTGATTACAGCCTTCCCTCTGGGGCCAACGTCCTGACTTTC. It yields the protein CASSDYSLPSGANVLTF.

This chain joins TRBV6-1 and TRBJ2-7; 8 nucleotides align to TRBD1. The CDR3 is 12 residues long. Unmatched junction bases numbered 2, after V lost 5 bases and J lost 5 bases. Germline CDR1 reads MNHNS; CDR2 reads SASEGT. Here the CDR3 DNA reads TGTGCCAGCAGTCAACAGGGGGACGAGCAGTACTTC. Translating gives CASSQQGDEQYF.

The chain uses TRBV29-1 and TRBJ2-3; the match to TRBD1 covers 7 bases. Trimming cost V 5 bases and J 3 bases; bases outside gene matches: 11. Germline V gene lookup returns CDR1 SQVTM and CDR2 ANQGSEA. This CDR3 has 15 amino acids. CDR3 bases: TGCAGCGTTACGGGGACAGTTAGGCAGACAGATACGCAGTATTTT. Translation: CSVTGTVRQTDTQYF.

This chain connects TRBV6-4 to TRBJ1-5, with a tentative D call TRBD1 (5 bases). Germline V lookup: CDR1 MRHNA, CDR2 SNTAGT. There are 13 residues in the CDR3. V dropped 3 bases and J dropped 2 bases, with 5 bases sitting between them. CDR3 in DNA: TGTGCCAGCAGTGAACAGGGCAATCAGCCCCAGCATTTT. Translation: CASSEQGNQPQHF.

The chain recombines TRBV2 with TRBJ1-1, with D hard to call. The V and J ends lost 4 bases and 0 bases respectively, with 6 bases between them. CDR3 length: 13 amino acids. Germline V gene sequence: CDR1 SNHLY, CDR2 FYNNEI. The CDR3 nucleotides read TGTGCCAGCAGTGCTGCTATGAACACTGAAGCTTTCTTT. Translation gives CASSAAMNTEAFF.

The rearrangement uses TRBV7-2 and TRBJ2-2; a possible D gene is TRBD2 (6 bases). Germline CDR1 reads SGHTA; CDR2 reads FQGNSA. The CDR3 spans 15 residues. The ends were cut back, 6 bases at V and 5 bases at J, with 16 bases in the middle. The CDR3 sequence: CASSPGLSKTGELFF. The DNA for the CDR3 is TGTGCCAGCAGTCCGGGACTTAGTAAGACCGGGGAGCTGTTTTTT. The full variable domain, its missing parts supplied by reference TRBV7-2 and TRBJ2-2, is GAGVSQSPSNKVTEKGKDVELRCDPISGHTALYWYRQSLGQGLEFLIYFQGNSAPDKSGLPSDRFSAERTGGSVSTLTIQRTQQEDSAVYLCASSPGLSKTGELFFGEGSRLTVL.

This clone was observed a few times. The chain uses TRBV4-1 and TRBJ1-5; D is undetermined. V was pared by 4 bases and J by 7 bases, with 11 bases between. CDR1 and CDR2 (germline): MGHRA, YSYEKL. The CDR3 contains 13 residues. DNA for the CDR3: TGCGCCAGCAGCCGGACTAATTTACAGCCCCAGCATTTT. It is translated as CASSRTNLQPQHF.

The chain carries TRBV9 and TRBJ2-2; 11 bases are shared with TRBD1. This CDR3 region has 17 residues. Germline values: CDR1 SGDLS, CDR2 YYNGEE. The ends lost 2 bases at V and 6 bases at J; junction bases unmatched: 9. The CDR3 is CASSVWGQGEVPGELFF. Here the CDR3 DNA reads TGTGCCAGCAGCGTTTGGGGACAGGGGGAGGTTCCCGGGGAGCTGTTTTTT.

This clone was seen just once. This chain uses TRBV6-5 with TRBJ2-7; 10 positions match TRBD1. There are 14 residues in the CDR3. Germline loops: CDR1 MNHEY, CDR2 SVGAGI. The ends lost 5 bases at V and 4 bases at J; junction bases unmatched: 5. CDR3: CASSRGTGDYEQYV. CDR3 DNA sequence: TGTGCCAGCAGTCGGGGGACAGGGGATTACGAGCAGTACGTC.

V gene TRBV20-1 combines with J gene TRBJ2-5; D gene ambiguous. Germline CDR1 DFQATT, CDR2 SNEGSKA (reference sequence). The CDR3 is made up of 10 amino acids. Trimming took 6 bases from V and 5 from J, leaving 7 bases between them. The CDR3 DNA follows: TGCAGTGCAGAGTGGGAGACCCAGTACTTC. Amino acids: CSAEWETQYF.